One and the same sample provided the 14 T cell receptor beta chains below, sequenced in a study of blood T cell repertoires in COVID-19. Profiling relied on immunoSEQ multiplex PCR, and the TCRdb table lists in-frame clones only, not all of them. The sample has under 400,000 clones; roughly 88% are singletons. The material sequenced was peripheral blood. The receptors derive from a woman aged 30 to 39 with COVID-19, enrolled during active disease.

This chain uses TRBV7-6 with TRBJ2-2; 8 bases fit TRBD1. Losses at the gene ends were 6 bases for V and 1 base for J; bases not matched to a gene: 7. Looked up from germline, CDR1 is SGHVS and CDR2 is FNYEAQ. This CDR3 comprises 16 residues. The CDR3 region is CASRNPGTGNTGELFF. In DNA form, the CDR3 reads TGTGCCAGCAGGAATCCCGGGACAGGGAACACCGGGGAGCTGTTTTTT.

This clone was seen a single time. The CDR3 loop reads CASAAGGADYGYTF. CDR3 DNA: TGCGCCAGCGCCGCGGGGGGCGCGGACTATGGCTACACCTTC. The chain carries TRBV5-1 and TRBJ1-2; tentatively, D is TRBD1 (6 bases). The CDR3 contains 14 residues. Germline V lookup: CDR1 SGHRS, CDR2 YFSETQ. Trimming pared 7 bases from V and 3 bases from J, leaving 16 bases between.

This clone was observed a single time. The V and J genes are TRBV27 and TRBJ2-1, with 8 bases matching TRBD2. CDR3 length: 16 amino acids. The junction had 5 bases not matched to a gene; V was cut back by 2 bases and J by 2 bases. The germline V gene has CDR1 MNHEY and CDR2 SMNVEV (reference sequence). The CDR3 DNA reads as TGTGCCAGCAGTTTAGGCAGCGGGAGCCCCTACAATGAGCAGTTCTTC. This gives the protein CASSLGSGSPYNEQFF.

The J gene is TRBJ1-2, the V gene TRBV11-2; tentative D call: TRBD1 (6 bases). V was shortened by 1 base and J by 4 bases, with 7 bases between the two germline ends. The CDR3 loop spans 13 amino acids. From germline, CDR1 is SGHAT and CDR2 FQNNGV. The CDR3: CASSLGTAYGYTF. CDR3 bases: TGTGCCAGCAGCTTAGGGACAGCCTATGGCTACACCTTC.

A single count supports this clone. V and J are TRBV7-9 and TRBJ2-7; TRBD2 might be the D (5 bases). V lost 3 bases and J 7 bases, leaving 7 bases between the germline ends. This CDR3 has 11 residues. The germline V gene encodes CDR1 SEHNR and CDR2 FQNEAQ (reference sequence). The CDR3 loop reads CASSFSVEQYF. CDR3 nucleotides: TGTGCCAGCAGCTTTAGCGTAGAGCAGTACTTC.

The chain uses TRBV12-5 and TRBJ1-5, with a weak D call TRBD1 (5 bases). The CDR3 has 17 residues. Germline V CDR1 and CDR2: LGHNT, FRNRAP. The V end lost 0 bases, the J end lost 4 bases, and 16 bases lay between the germline ends. The CDR3 nucleotides are TGTGCTAGTGGTTTGGTACTTTTACAGGCCCATAATCAGCCCCAGCATTTT. Translating gives CASGLVLLQAHNQPQHF.

The chain has TRBV6-5 and TRBJ1-2; TRBD1 aligns across 12 bases. The junction had 9 bases not matched to a gene; V was cut back by 5 bases and J by 11 bases. CDR3 size: 14 residues. Per the germline V gene, CDR1 is MNHEY and CDR2 is SVGAGI. CDR3 coding DNA: TGTGCCAGCAGTACTACGGGACAGGGGGCCGTATACACCTTC. It yields the protein CASSTTGQGAVYTF.

This chain connects TRBV10-3 to TRBJ1-1; D is possibly TRBD1 (5 bases). Looked up from germline, CDR1 is ENHRY and CDR2 is SYGVKD. The CDR3 is 14 amino acids. V lost 6 bases and J lost 1, with 12 bases in between. CDR3 bases: TGTGCCATCAGCCCTAGGGGTACGAACACTGAAGCTTTCTTT. Translating it yields CAISPRGTNTEAFF.

This clone was found once. This chain links TRBV30 with TRBJ1-3; 8 positions agree with TRBD1. Germline CDR1 reads GTSNPN; CDR2 reads SVGIG (reference sequence). The CDR3 sequence is 15 residues long. Unmatched junction bases numbered 9, after V lost 5 bases and J lost 3 bases. CDR3 in amino acids: CAWDTGGIGGNTIYF. The CDR3, as DNA: TGTGCCTGGGACACAGGGGGTATCGGTGGAAACACCATATATTTT.

There are a few counts of this clone. The chain has TRBV12-5 and TRBJ1-1; weak D call: TRBD1 (5 bases). The germline V gene encodes CDR1 LGHNT and CDR2 FRNRAP. Trimming cost V 0 bases and J 5 bases, with 16 bases left between them. CDR3 length equals 16 residues. The CDR3 DNA reads TGTGCTAGTGGTTTGGTACTGGGGGGAGGAGGGACTGAAGCTTTCTTT. Translation gives CASGLVLGGGGTEAFF.

V gene TRBV24-1 combines with J gene TRBJ2-1; 11 bases fit TRBD2. This CDR3 comprises 16 residues. J lost 4 bases, V lost 4 bases, and 5 bases had no gene match. Germline assignment: CDR1 KGHDR and CDR2 SFDVKD. Here the CDR3 DNA reads TGTGCCACCAGTGAGCCGGGACTAGCGGATTACAATGAGCAGTTCTTC. It is translated as CATSEPGLADYNEQFF.

The chain is built from TRBV5-1 and TRBJ1-3; the D is unclear. The V end lost 4 bases, the J end lost 2 bases, and 10 bases lay between the germline ends. The CDR3 spans 14 residues. Germline assignment: CDR1 SGHRS and CDR2 YFSETQ. The CDR3 protein is CASSPVEPGNTIYF. For the CDR3, the DNA is TGCGCCAGCAGCCCGGTGGAGCCTGGAAACACCATATATTTT.

This clone was observed once. The CDR3 DNA reads as TGTGCCAGCAGCGTAGGAAGACAGAACACCGGGGAGCTGTTTTTT. Protein product: CASSVGRQNTGELFF. The rearrangement uses TRBV9 and TRBJ2-2, with D unresolved. CDR1 is SGDLS, CDR2 YYNGEE, per germline. The V end lost 0 bases, the J end lost 1 base, and 7 bases lay between the germline ends. The length of the CDR3 is 15 residues.

This chain connects TRBV29-1 to TRBJ2-2; TRBD1 matches 10 bases. Unmatched junction bases numbered 11, after V lost 7 bases and J lost 6 bases. This CDR3 contains 15 residues. In germline, CDR1 is SQVTM, CDR2 ANQGSEA. CDR3 sequence: CSAFGQGVSAGELFF. Here the CDR3 DNA reads TGCAGCGCCTTTGGACAGGGGGTCTCTGCCGGGGAGCTGTTTTTT.